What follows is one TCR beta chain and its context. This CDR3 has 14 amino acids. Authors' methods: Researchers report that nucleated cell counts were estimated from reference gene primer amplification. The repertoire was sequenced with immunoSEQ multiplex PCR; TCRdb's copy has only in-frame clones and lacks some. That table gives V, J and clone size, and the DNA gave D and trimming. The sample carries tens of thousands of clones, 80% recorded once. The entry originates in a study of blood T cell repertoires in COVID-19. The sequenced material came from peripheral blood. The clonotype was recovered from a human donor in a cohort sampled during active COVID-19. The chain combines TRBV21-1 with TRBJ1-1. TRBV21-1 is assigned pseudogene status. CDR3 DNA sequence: TGTGCCAGCAGGAGGCGGAGGGCGAGAACTGAAGCTTTCTTT. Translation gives CASRRRRARTEAFF.